What follows is one TCR beta chain and its context. Generated by immunoSEQ multiplex PCR, the TCRdb table keeps only in-frame clones and is missing some. The sample has 35,000 to 45,000 clones, roughly three quarters seen once. This sample was included in a study of high-grade serous ovarian cancer treatment subgroups. Tumor samples were obtained before definitive surgery or chemotherapy. Germline V gives CDR1 SGHRS, CDR2 YFSETQ. The CDR3 runs 14 residues. Sequencing was done on a sample of tumor tissue. The V call is TRBV5-1, the J call TRBJ2-5, with D tentatively TRBD2 (6 bases). The DNA end favors TRBJ2-7, so the J call may be wrong. This TCR derives from a human donor with high-grade serous ovarian cancer. The CDR3 sequence: CASSSGSAHYEQYF. The CDR3 DNA reads as TGCGCCAGCAGCTCCGGGAGCGCTCACTACGAGCAGTACTTC.